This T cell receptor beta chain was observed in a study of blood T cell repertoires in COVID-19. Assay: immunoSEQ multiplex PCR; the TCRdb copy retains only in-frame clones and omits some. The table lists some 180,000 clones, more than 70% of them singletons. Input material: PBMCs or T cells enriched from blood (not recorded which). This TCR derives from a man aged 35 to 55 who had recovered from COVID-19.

The chain's CDR3 is CASSPSGTSGGREHEQFF. In DNA form, the CDR3 reads TGTGCCAGCAGCCCCTCTGGGACTAGCGGAGGACGAGAGCATGAGCAGTTCTTC. The J gene is TRBJ2-1, the V gene TRBV11-3, with 11 positions matching TRBD2. CDR3 length equals 18 residues. The germline gives CDR1 SGHNT, CDR2 YENEEA. The V segment lost 5 bases and the J segment 8 bases; nucleotides outside the gene matches: 17.